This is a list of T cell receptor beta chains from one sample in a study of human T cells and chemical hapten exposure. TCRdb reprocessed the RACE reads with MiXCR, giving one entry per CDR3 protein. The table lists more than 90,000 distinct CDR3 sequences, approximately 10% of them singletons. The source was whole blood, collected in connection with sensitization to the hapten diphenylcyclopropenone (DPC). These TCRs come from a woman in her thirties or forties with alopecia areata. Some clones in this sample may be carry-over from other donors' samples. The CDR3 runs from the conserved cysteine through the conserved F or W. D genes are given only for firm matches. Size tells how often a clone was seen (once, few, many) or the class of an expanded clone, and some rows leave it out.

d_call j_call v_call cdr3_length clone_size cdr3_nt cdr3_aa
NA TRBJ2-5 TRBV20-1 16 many TGCAGTGCCCTTAATATCAAGACATCCCGACAAGAGACCCAGTACTTC CSALNIKTSRQETQYF
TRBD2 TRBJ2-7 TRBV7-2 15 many TGTGCCAGCAGCTTAACGGGACTAGGACCCTACGAGCAGTACTTC CASSLTGLGPYEQYF
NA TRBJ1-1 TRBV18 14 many TGTGCCACGCGGTCGGGGGGCGCGAACACTGAAGCTTTCTTT CATRSGGANTEAFF
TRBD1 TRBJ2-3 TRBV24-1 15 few TGTGCCACCGCCGACAGGGTATTGCACACAGATACGCAGTATTTT CATADRVLHTDTQYF
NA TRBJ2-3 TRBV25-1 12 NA TGTGCCAGCAGTGAGGGGGCAGATACGCAGTATTTT CASSEGADTQYF
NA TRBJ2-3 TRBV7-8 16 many TGTGCCAGCAGCTTAGATCAAGGCTTGAGCACAGATACGCAGTATTTT CASSLDQGLSTDTQYF
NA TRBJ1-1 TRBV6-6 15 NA TGTGCCAGCAGCCCGGTGAGGGGGGCCGGGACTGAAGCTTTCTTT CASSPVRGAGTEAFF
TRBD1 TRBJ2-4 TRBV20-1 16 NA TGCAGTGCTAGACCCGACAGGGAACTAGCCAAAAACATTCAGTACTTC CSARPDRELAKNIQYF
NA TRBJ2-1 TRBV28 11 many TGTGCCAGCAGTGGATACAATGAGCAGTTCTTC CASSGYNEQFF
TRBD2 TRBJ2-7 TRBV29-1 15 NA TGCAGCGTTGAGGGGGGAAGCGGGAGCTCCTACGAGCAGTACTTC CSVEGGSGSSYEQYF
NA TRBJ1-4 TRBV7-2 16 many TGTGCCAGCAGCCCACAGACAGGAGCAATTAATGAAAAACTGTTTTTT CASSPQTGAINEKLFF
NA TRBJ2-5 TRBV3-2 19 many TGTGCCAGCAGCCAAGATAGGAGTAGGATGGGACTAACACAAGAGACCCAGTACTTC CASSQDRSRMGLTQETQYF
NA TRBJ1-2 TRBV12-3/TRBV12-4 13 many TGTGCCAGCAGCAATACTCCGAACTATGGCTACACCTTC CASSNTPNYGYTF
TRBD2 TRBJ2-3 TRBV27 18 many TGTGCCAGCAAGCTTCGGGGGGCTAGCGGGACTAGCACAGATACGCAGTATTTT CASKLRGASGTSTDTQYF
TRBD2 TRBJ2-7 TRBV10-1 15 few TGCGCCAGCAGTGAGGGGGGACTACGCGACTACGAGCAGTACTTC CASSEGGLRDYEQYF
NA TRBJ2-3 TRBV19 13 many TGTGCCAGTAGTATTAATAGCGCAGATACGCAGTATTTT CASSINSADTQYF
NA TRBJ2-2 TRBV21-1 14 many TGTGCCAGCAGCCCCCATGGGACGACCGGGGAGCTGTTTTTT CASSPHGTTGELFF
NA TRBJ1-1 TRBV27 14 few TGTGCCAGCAGTTTACAGGGGATAGGCACTGAAGCTTTCTTT CASSLQGIGTEAFF
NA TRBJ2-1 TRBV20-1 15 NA TGCAGTGCTAGGGCGTCTTCGAGCTCCTACAATGAGCAGTTCTTC CSARASSSSYNEQFF
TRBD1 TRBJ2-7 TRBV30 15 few TGTGCCTGGGATACACCGGGACAGGGCCTTTACGAGCAGTACTTC CAWDTPGQGLYEQYF
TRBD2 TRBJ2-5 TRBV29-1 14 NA TGCAGCGTTGAGCTAGCGGGGCGGCGAGAGACCCAGTACTTC CSVELAGRRETQYF
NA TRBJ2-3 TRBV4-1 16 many TGCGCCAGCAGCCCCGTAGCGGTGGAAGGGAGGGATACGCAGTATTTT CASSPVAVEGRDTQYF
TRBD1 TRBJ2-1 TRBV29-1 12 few TGCAGCGTCGACAGGGGGCGACTTGAGCAGTTCTTC CSVDRGRLEQFF
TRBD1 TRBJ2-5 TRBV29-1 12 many TGCAGCGTTGTGGGCAGGGACAGGGCCCAGTACTTC CSVVGRDRAQYF
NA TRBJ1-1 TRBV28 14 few TGTGCCAGCAGTCGGAACCAGGCGAACACTGAAGCTTTCTTT CASSRNQANTEAFF
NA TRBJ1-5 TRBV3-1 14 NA TGTGCCAGCAGCCAAAATCAACGGGGGGAGCCCCAGCATTTT CASSQNQRGEPQHF
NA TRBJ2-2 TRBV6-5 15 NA TGTGCCAGCAGTTACTCACCCCGTAAAACCGGGGAGCTGTTTTTT CASSYSPRKTGELFF
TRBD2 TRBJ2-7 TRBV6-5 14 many TGTGCCAGCAGTCTCCGGGAGGGACCCTACGAGCAGTACTTC CASSLREGPYEQYF
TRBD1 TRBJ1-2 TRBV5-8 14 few TGTGCCAGCAGCCCGGGACAGGGGTATCGTGGCTACACCTTC CASSPGQGYRGYTF
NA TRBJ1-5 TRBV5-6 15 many TGTGCCAGCAGTTCTAGAGGAACTAGCAATCAGCCCCAGCATTTT CASSSRGTSNQPQHF
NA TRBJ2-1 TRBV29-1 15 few TGCAGCGTTGGGACTCAGCGGATCCCTTGGAATGAGCAGTTCTTC CSVGTQRIPWNEQFF
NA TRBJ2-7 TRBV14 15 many TGTGCCAGCAGCCAAGAAGGGGACGCGCTCTACGAGCAGTACTTC CASSQEGDALYEQYF
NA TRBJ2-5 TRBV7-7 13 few TGTGCCAGCAGCCCCGGGCTAGTGGAGACCCAGTACTTC CASSPGLVETQYF
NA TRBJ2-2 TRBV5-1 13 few TGCGCCAGCAGCTTGGTCGGCTCCGGGGAGCTGTTTTTT CASSLVGSGELFF
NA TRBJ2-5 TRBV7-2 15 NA TGTGCCAGCAGCTTAGCGGTTACAGTTCAAGAGACCCAGTACTTC CASSLAVTVQETQYF
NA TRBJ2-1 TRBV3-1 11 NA TGTGCCAGCAGCGCGTTGGATGAGCAGTTCTTC CASSALDEQFF
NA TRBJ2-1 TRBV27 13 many TGTGCCAGCAGTTTTTTAGGGGAGAATGAGCAGTTCTTC CASSFLGENEQFF
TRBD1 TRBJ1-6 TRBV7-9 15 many TGTGCCAGCAACACGGACAGGGTCATTAATTCACCCCTCCACTTT CASNTDRVINSPLHF
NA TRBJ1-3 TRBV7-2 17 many TGTGCCAGCAGCTTCGGGGGGGCCCGCCAAGTCGGAAACACCATATATTTT CASSFGGARQVGNTIYF
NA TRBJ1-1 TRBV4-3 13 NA TGCGCCAGCAGCCAAGTTCCTCGGGGAGAAGCTTTCTTT CASSQVPRGEAFF
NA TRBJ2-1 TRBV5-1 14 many TGCGCCAGCAGCCCCGGTGGGGCGAGCGATGAGCAGTTCTTC CASSPGGASDEQFF
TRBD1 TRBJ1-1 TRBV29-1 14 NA TGCAGCGTTGGGACAGGCGCTGGGAACACTGAAGCTTTCTTT CSVGTGAGNTEAFF
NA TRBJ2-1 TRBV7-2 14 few TGTGCCAGCAGCTTCGCCGGGGCCTACAATGAGCAGTTCTTC CASSFAGAYNEQFF
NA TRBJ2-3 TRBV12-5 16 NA TGTGCTAGTGGTTTGGCCGCTACAGGGCCGCGGGGTACGCAGTATTTT CASGLAATGPRGTQYF
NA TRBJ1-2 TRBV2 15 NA TGTGCCAGCAGCCCCGCGGGACAAAGGAACTATGGCTACACCTTC CASSPAGQRNYGYTF
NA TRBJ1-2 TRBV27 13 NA TGTGCCAGCAGTTTACAGGGCAGCACGAACTACACCTTC CASSLQGSTNYTF
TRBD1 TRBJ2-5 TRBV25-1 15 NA TGTGCCAGCAGTGAACGCGACAGGGGGAGAGAGACCCAGTACTTC CASSERDRGRETQYF
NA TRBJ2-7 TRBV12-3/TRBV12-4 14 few TGTGCCAGCAGTTCCCCGGGAGCTCACTACGAGCAGTACTTC CASSSPGAHYEQYF
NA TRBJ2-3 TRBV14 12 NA TGTGCCAGCAGCCAAGGCCTGGATACGCAGTATTTT CASSQGLDTQYF
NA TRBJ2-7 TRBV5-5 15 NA TGTGCCAGCAGCTTGAGACAGGCGAACTCCTACGAGCAGTACTTC CASSLRQANSYEQYF
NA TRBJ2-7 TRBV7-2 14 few TGTGCCAGCAGCCTAAGGGGACTGGCCTACGAGCAGTACTTC CASSLRGLAYEQYF